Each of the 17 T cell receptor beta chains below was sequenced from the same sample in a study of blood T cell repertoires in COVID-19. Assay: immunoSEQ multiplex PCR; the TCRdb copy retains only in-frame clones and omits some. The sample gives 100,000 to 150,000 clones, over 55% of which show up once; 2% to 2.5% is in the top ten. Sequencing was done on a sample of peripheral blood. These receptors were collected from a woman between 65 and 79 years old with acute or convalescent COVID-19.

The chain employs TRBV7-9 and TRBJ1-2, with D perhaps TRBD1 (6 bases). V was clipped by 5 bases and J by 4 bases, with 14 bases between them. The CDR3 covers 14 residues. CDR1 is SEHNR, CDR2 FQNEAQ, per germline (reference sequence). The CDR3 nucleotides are TGTGCCAGCAGCCCTGGCGGGGGCCTCTATGGCTACACCTTC. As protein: CASSPGGGLYGYTF.

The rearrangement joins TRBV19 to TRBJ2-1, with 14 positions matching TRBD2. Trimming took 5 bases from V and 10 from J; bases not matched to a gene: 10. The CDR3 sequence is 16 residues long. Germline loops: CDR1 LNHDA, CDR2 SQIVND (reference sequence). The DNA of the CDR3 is TGTGCCAGTAGTCTCCGACTAGCGGGAGGGCTTTACGAGCAGTTCTTC. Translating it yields CASSLRLAGGLYEQFF.

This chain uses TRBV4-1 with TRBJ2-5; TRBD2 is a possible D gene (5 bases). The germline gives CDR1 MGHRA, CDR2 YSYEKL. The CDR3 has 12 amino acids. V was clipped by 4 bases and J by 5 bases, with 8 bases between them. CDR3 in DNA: TGCGCCAGCAGCCCGGACTGGGAGACCCAGTACTTC. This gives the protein CASSPDWETQYF.

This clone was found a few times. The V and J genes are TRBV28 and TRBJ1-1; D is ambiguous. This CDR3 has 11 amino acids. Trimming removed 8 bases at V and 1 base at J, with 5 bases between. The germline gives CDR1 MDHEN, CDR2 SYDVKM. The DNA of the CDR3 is TGTGCCAGCTCAGAGAACACTGAAGCTTTCTTT. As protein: CASSENTEAFF.

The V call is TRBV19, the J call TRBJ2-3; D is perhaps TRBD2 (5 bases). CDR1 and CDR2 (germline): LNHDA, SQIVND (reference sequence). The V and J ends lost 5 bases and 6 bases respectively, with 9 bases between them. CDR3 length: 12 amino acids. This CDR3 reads CASSPRRDTQYF. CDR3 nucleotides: TGTGCCAGTAGTCCCCGGAGGGATACGCAGTATTTT.

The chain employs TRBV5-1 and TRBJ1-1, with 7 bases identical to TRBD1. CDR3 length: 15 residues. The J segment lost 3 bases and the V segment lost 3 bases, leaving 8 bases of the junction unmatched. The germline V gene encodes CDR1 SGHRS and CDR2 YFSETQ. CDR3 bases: TGCGCCAGCAGCTCACTCAGGGGGAAAGACACTGAAGCTTTCTTT. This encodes CASSSLRGKDTEAFF.

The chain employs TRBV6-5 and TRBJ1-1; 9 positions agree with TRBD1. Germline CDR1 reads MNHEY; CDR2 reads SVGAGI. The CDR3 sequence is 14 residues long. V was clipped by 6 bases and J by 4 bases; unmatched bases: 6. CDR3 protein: CASSLQGAITEAFF. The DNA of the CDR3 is TGTGCCAGCAGCTTACAGGGGGCAATCACTGAAGCTTTCTTT.

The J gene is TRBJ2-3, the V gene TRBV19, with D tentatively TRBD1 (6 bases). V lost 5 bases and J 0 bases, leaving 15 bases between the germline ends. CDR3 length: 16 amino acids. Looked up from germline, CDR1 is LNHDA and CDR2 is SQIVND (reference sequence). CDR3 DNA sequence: TGTGCCAGTAGTCCGCGACAGGCAACTAGCACAGATACGCAGTATTTT. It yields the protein CASSPRQATSTDTQYF.

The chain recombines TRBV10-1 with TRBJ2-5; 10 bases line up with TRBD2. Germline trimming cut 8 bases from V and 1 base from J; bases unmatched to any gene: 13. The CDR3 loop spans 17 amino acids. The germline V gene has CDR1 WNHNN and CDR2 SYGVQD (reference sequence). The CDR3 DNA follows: TGCGCCAGCCCACCTAATCCAGCGGGAGGGGTCCAAGAGACCCAGTACTTC. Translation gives CASPPNPAGGVQETQYF.

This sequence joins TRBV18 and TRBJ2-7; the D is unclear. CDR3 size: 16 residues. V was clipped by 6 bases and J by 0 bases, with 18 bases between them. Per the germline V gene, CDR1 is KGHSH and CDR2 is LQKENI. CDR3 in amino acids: CASSSMGGRASYEQYF. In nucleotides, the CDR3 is TGTGCCAGCTCTTCGATGGGTGGGCGCGCCTCCTACGAGCAGTACTTC.

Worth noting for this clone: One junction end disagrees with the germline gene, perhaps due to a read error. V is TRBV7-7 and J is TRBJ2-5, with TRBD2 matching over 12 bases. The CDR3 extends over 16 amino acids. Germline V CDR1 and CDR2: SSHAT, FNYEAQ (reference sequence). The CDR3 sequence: CASSLGLAGTQETQYF. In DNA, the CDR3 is TGTGCTAGCAGCCTAGGACTAGCGGGAACACAAGAGACCCAGTACTTC.

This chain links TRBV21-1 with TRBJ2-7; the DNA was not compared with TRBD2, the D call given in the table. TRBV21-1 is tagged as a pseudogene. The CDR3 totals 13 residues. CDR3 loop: CASSARGTGEQYF. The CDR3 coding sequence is TGTGCCAGCAGCGCCCGCGGGACGGGCGAGCAGTACTTC.

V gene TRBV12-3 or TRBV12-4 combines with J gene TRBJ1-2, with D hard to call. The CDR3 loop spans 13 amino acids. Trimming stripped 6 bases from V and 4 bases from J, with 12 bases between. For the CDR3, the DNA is TGTGCCAGCAGCTCCGGTGGCGGCTATGGCTACACCTTC. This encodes CASSSGGGYGYTF.

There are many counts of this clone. The CDR3 bases are TGTGCCAGCAGTTTTTCCGGGACAGACGAGACCCAGTACTTC. Its translation is CASSFSGTDETQYF. The chain links TRBV6-5 to TRBJ2-5; 7 nucleotides match TRBD1. CDR1 and CDR2 from the germline V gene are MNHEY and SVGAGI. This CDR3 region has 14 residues. The junction had 7 bases not matched to a gene; V was cut back by 4 bases and J by 5 bases.

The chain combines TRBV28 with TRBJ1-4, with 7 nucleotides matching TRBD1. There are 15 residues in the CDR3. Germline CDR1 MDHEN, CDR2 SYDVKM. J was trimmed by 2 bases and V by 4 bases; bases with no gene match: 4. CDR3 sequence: CASSSPQGTNEKLFF. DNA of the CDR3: TGTGCCAGCAGTTCCCCACAGGGGACTAATGAAAAACTGTTTTTT.

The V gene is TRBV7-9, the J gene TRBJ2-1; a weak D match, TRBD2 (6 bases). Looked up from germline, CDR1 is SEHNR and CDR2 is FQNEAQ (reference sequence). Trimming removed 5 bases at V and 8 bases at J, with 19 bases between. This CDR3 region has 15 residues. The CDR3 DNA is TGTGCCAGCAGCCGGATCGCGGGAATGTCTCATGAGCAGTTCTTC. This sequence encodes CASSRIAGMSHEQFF.

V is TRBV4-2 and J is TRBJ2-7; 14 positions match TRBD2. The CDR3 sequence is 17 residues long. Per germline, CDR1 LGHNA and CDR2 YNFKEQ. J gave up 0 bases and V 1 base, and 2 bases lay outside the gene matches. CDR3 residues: CASSQGTSGRSSYEQYF. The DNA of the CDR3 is TGTGCCAGCAGCCAAGGGACTAGCGGGAGGTCCTCCTACGAGCAGTACTTC.